The 16 T cell receptor beta chains given below trace back to one sample, sequenced in a study of CXCR3-negative and CXCR3-positive naive CD8 T cells. Study-level points and caveats: Higher TRB CDR3 hydrophobicity marked CXCR3-positive naive cells relative to CXCR3-negative naive cells.

The antigens for these receptors are not known. Libraries were UMI-labeled 5' RACE TRB cDNA. TCRdb re-called the 5' RACE reads; every CDR3 protein appears as one record, without DNA. Its table lists 120,000 to 150,000 distinct CDR3 sequences. Sequences were obtained from naive CXCR3+ CD8+ T cells from blood. Subset indicated: CD45RO-CCR7+CD27+CD95- naive CD8+ T cells expressing CXCR3 (TNR3+). The receptors here all came from a human donor in good health. Some clones in this sample may be carry-over from other donors' samples.

The chain combines TRBV7-6 with TRBJ2-1; TCRdb reports TRBD2, a call that lacks DNA to check it against. Germline CDR1 SGHVS, CDR2 FNYEAQ. The CDR3 loop spans 14 amino acids. CDR3: CASSFSGRANEQFF.

V gene TRBV7-9 combines with J gene TRBJ1-1; TCRdb reports TRBD1, a call that lacks DNA to check it against. Germline-derived CDR1 and CDR2 are SEHNR and FQNEAQ (reference sequence). This CDR3 region has 14 residues. CDR3 in amino acids: CASSRGGLNTEAFF.

V and J are TRBV20-1 and TRBJ2-3; TCRdb selects TRBD2, and the lack of DNA leaves this call unchecked. This CDR3 spans 16 amino acids. Germline CDR1 reads DFQATT; CDR2 reads SNEGSKA (reference sequence). CDR3 sequence: CSASKTSGRSTDTQYF.

The V call is TRBV7-6, the J call TRBJ2-2; TCRdb picks TRBD1, but there is no DNA to check that call. CDR1 is SGHVS, CDR2 FNYEAQ, per germline. The CDR3 is made up of 17 amino acids. Here the CDR3 reads CASSSTPGGTNTGELFF. The whole variable domain, remainder taken from reference TRBV7-6 and TRBJ2-2, is GAGVSQSPRYKVTKRGQDVALRCDPISGHVSLYWYRQALGQGPEFLTYFNYEAQQDKSGLPNDRFSAERPEGSISTLTIQRTEQRDSAMYRCASSSTPGGTNTGELFFGEGSRLTVL.

The gene calls are TRBV7-2 and TRBJ2-5; absent DNA, TCRdb's TRBD2 call cannot be checked. CDR3 size: 14 residues. The germline V gene encodes CDR1 SGHTA and CDR2 FQGNSA. The CDR3 sequence is CASSPDGQRETQYF.

V gene TRBV12-3 or TRBV12-4 combines with J gene TRBJ2-7; with no DNA, the TCRdb D assignment of TRBD1 cannot be verified. This CDR3 is built from 13 residues. CDR3 sequence reads: CASSFGAGYEQYF.

The chain is built from TRBV28 and TRBJ2-2. Germline V gene data show CDR1 as MDHEN and CDR2 as SYDVKM. This CDR3 is built from 14 residues. The CDR3 sequence is CASSHNSATGELFF.

The chain couples TRBV20-1 to TRBJ2-7; TCRdb outputs TRBD2, but without DNA this stays unchecked. This CDR3 has 15 amino acids. CDR1 and CDR2 from the germline V gene are DFQATT and SNEGSKA (reference sequence). CDR3 residues: CSARGISGVPWEQYF.

The chain has TRBV5-6 and TRBJ2-6; the D call from TCRdb, TRBD2, cannot be confirmed without DNA. The CDR3 has 14 amino acids. Germline V CDR1 and CDR2: SGHDT, YYEEEE. The CDR3 protein is CASGDYRGANVLTF.

The chain's CDR3 is CASSSTGQGAFFF. The V gene is TRBV5-1, the J gene TRBJ2-1; TCRdb selects TRBD1, and the lack of DNA leaves this call unchecked. This CDR3 is 13 amino acids long. Germline V gene sequence: CDR1 SGHRS, CDR2 YFSETQ.

The chain uses TRBV28 and TRBJ2-1; TCRdb's D gene call, TRBD2, goes unchecked for lack of DNA. The CDR3 sequence is 14 residues long. The V gene's germline CDR1 is MDHEN and CDR2 SYDVKM. CDR3: CASSLGLADNEQFF.

The chain links TRBV27 to TRBJ1-5; the D call from TCRdb, TRBD1, cannot be confirmed without DNA. The CDR3 sequence is 16 residues long. CDR1 and CDR2 from the germline V gene are MNHEY and SMNVEV (reference sequence). CDR3 loop: CASSLSWGQSYQPQHF.

The rearrangement uses TRBV25-1 and TRBJ1-1; TCRdb's assignment of TRBD1 cannot be checked, as there is no DNA. Germline V gives CDR1 MGHDK, CDR2 SYGVNS. This CDR3 contains 14 residues. The CDR3 spells CASSGVQGVGEAFF.

The genes are TRBV28 and TRBJ1-4; the D call of TRBD1 rests on TCRdb alone, since no DNA is present to check it. The germline gives CDR1 MDHEN, CDR2 SYDVKM. The CDR3 has 12 amino acids. The CDR3 is CASSEGSEKLFF.

The chain has TRBV5-1 and TRBJ1-1; TCRdb designates TRBD1, a call that cannot be tested without DNA. Germline V gene sequence: CDR1 SGHRS, CDR2 YFSETQ. CDR3 length: 16 amino acids. The CDR3 spells CASSSDDRGLNTEAFF.

The chain has TRBV29-1 and TRBJ2-3; TCRdb indicates TRBD2, and absent DNA this call remains unverified. Germline assignment: CDR1 SQVTM and CDR2 ANQGSEA. The CDR3 covers 16 residues. CDR3 residues: CSVGASTATSTDTQYF.